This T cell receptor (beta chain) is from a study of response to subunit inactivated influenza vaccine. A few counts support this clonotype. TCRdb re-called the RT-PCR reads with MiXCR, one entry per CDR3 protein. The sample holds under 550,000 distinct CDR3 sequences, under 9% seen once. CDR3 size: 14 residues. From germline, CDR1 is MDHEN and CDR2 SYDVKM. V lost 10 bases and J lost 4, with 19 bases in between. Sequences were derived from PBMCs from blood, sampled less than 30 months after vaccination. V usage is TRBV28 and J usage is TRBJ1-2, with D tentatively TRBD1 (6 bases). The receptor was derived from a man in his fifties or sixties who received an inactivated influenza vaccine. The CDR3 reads CATQPGTSFYGYTF. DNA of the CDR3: TGTGCCACACAACCCGGGACAAGCTTCTATGGCTACACCTTC.